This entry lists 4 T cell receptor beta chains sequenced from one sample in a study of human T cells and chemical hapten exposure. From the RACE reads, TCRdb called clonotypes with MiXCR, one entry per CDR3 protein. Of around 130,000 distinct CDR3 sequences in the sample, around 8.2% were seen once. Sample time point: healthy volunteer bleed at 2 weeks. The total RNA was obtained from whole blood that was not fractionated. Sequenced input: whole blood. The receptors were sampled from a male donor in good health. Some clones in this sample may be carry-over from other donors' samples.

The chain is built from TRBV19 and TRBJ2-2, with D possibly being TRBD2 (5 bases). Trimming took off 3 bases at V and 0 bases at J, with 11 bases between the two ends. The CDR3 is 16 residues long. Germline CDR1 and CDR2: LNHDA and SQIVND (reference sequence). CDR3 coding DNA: TGTGCCAGTAGTATTGAGGGCGGCTCGAACACCGGGGAGCTGTTTTTT. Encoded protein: CASSIEGGSNTGELFF.

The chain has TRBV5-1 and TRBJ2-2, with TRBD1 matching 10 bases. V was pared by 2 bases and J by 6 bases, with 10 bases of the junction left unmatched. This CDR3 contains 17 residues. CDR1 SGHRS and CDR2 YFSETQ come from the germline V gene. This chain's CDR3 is CASSFQDRGRGSGELFF. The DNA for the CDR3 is TGCGCCAGCAGCTTTCAAGACAGGGGGCGAGGATCCGGGGAGCTGTTTTTT.

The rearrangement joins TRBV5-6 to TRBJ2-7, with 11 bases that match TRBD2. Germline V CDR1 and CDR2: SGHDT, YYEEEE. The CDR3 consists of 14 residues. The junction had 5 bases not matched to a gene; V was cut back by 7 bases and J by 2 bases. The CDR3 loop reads CASLLAGATYEQYF. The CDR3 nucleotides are TGTGCCAGCCTACTAGCGGGAGCCACCTACGAGCAGTACTTC. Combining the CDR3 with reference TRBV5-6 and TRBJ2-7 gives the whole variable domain DAGVTQSPTHLIKTRGQQVTLRCSPKSGHDTVSWYQQALGQGPQFIFQYYEEEERQRGNFPDRFSGHQFPNYSSELNVNALLLGDSALYLCASLLAGATYEQYFGPGTRLTVT.

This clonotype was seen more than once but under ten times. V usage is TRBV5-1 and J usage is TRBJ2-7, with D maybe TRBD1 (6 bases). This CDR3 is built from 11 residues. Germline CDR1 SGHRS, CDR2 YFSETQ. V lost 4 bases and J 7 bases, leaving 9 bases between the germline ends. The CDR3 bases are TGCGCCAGCAGCGCGGACAGAGAGCAGTACTTC. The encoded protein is CASSADREQYF.